The table lists the clone carrying this T cell receptor (beta chain) with a count of one. This entry comes from a study of preoperative IRX-2 immunotherapy in early breast cancer. Treatment specified: preoperative locoregional IRX-2 cytokine immunotherapy. This phase Ib study tested locoregional IRX-2 cytokine immunotherapy given before surgery. Data came from immunoSEQ multiplex PCR; TCRdb stores just in-frame clones and leaves some out. This table has around 6,000 clones, over 70% appearing once. Deletions cut 10 bases from V and 2 bases from J, with 21 bases between. There are 16 residues in the CDR3. The germline gives CDR1 SGHDN, CDR2 FVKESK.

The source was tumor tissue, collected before IRX-2 immunotherapy. The chain uses TRBV14 and TRBJ2-1; no definite D call. The clonotype originates from a human donor with breast cancer. The CDR3 sequence is CATKKLLVATYNEQFF. The DNA of the CDR3 is TGTGCCACCAAAAAGTTGCTGGTGGCCACCTACAATGAGCAGTTCTTC. The entire variable domain, with the rest obtained from reference TRBV14 and TRBJ2-1, is as follows: EAGVTQFPSHSVIEKGQTVTLRCDPISGHDNLYWYRRVMGKEIKFLLHFVKESKQDESGMPNNRFLAERTGGTYSTLKVQPAELEDSGVYFCATKKLLVATYNEQFFGPGTRLTVL.